The 11 T cell receptor beta chains below all came from one sample that was sequenced in a study of T cell repertoires in cytomegalovirus infection. What these receptors recognize is not known. One entry per CDR3 protein results from TCRdb running MiXCR on the reads. This sample carries around 69,000 distinct CDR3 sequences, 25% to 30% of them seen once, and the ten largest clones take 45% to 65%. Material: CD8+ T cells from cultured PBMCs, obtained from culture after CMV antigen stimulation. The receptors derive from a human donor in good health (CMV status not recorded). Some clones in this sample may be carry-over from other donors' samples.

The chain employs TRBV27 and TRBJ2-1; tentative D call: TRBD2 (6 bases). Germline V gene sequence: CDR1 MNHEY, CDR2 SMNVEV (reference sequence). This CDR3 spans 14 amino acids. Trimming pared 6 bases from V and 2 bases from J, leaving 11 bases between. The CDR3 region is CASRPGSPYNEQFF. For the CDR3, the DNA is TGTGCCAGCAGACCCGGGAGCCCCTACAATGAGCAGTTCTTC.

The gene calls are TRBV12-3 or TRBV12-4 and TRBJ2-7, with 7 positions matching TRBD2. The V and J ends lost 3 bases and 0 bases, in that order; junction bases with no gene match: 2. CDR3 size: 14 residues. The DNA of the CDR3 is TGTGCCAGCAGTTTGGGACTAAACTCCTACGAGCAGTACTTC. This codes for CASSLGLNSYEQYF.

This clonotype has at least ten counts. The chain combines TRBV4-1 with TRBJ2-1, with D possibly TRBD1 on 6 matching bases. Germline-derived CDR1 and CDR2 are MGHRA and YSYEKL. V was cut by 1 base and J by 9 bases, with 13 bases left in between. CDR3 length: 14 residues. The CDR3 loop reads CASSQGAGTLEQFF. In DNA form, the CDR3 reads TGCGCCAGCAGCCAAGGAGCCGGGACACTTGAGCAGTTCTTC.

This clonotype was counted a few times. V is TRBV2 and J is TRBJ1-2; 10 nucleotides align to TRBD1. After removal of 4 bases from V and 4 bases from J, the junction contained 3 bases not matched to a gene. Germline V CDR1 and CDR2: SNHLY, FYNNEI. This CDR3 region has 14 residues. The CDR3 sequence: CASSGQGAIYGYTF. CDR3 nucleotides: TGTGCCAGCAGTGGACAGGGGGCCATCTATGGCTACACCTTC.

The chain combines TRBV6-5 with TRBJ1-6, with a weak D call TRBD1 (6 bases). The V end lost 0 bases, the J end lost 10 bases, and 13 bases lay between the germline ends. Germline CDR1 reads MNHEY; CDR2 reads SVGAGI. The length of the CDR3 is 15 residues. The CDR3 DNA is TGTGCCAGCAGTTACTCCCCAGGGGTGGACTCACCCCTCCACTTT. Its translation is CASSYSPGVDSPLHF.

The chain links TRBV27 to TRBJ2-5, with 7 bases identical to TRBD1. The CDR3 length is 15 residues. J was trimmed by 3 bases and V by 3 bases; bases with no gene match: 7. From germline, CDR1 is MNHEY and CDR2 SMNVEV (reference sequence). CDR3 DNA sequence: TGTGCCAGCAGTTTGGTGAGCACAGGGGAAGAGACCCAGTACTTC. It translates to CASSLVSTGEETQYF.

The V and J genes are TRBV27 and TRBJ2-5, with 7 bases aligning to TRBD1. The V and J ends lost 8 bases and 2 bases, in that order; junction bases with no gene match: 5. Germline V gene lookup returns CDR1 MNHEY and CDR2 SMNVEV (reference sequence). CDR3 length: 13 amino acids. The CDR3 spells CASWDSMQETQYF. Here the CDR3 DNA reads TGTGCCAGCTGGGACAGCATGCAAGAGACCCAGTACTTC.

This clonotype was seen only once. The rearrangement joins TRBV5-4 to TRBJ1-1; 7 nucleotides agree with TRBD1. CDR3 length equals 15 residues. The junction had 9 bases not matched to a gene; V was cut back by 2 bases and J by 5 bases. Germline V CDR1 and CDR2: SGHNT, YYREEE (reference sequence). The CDR3 spells CASSFLGGGGTEAFF. The CDR3, as DNA: TGTGCCAGCAGCTTTCTAGGGGGCGGAGGGACTGAAGCTTTCTTT. The whole variable domain, remainder taken from reference TRBV5-4 and TRBJ1-1, is ETGVTQSPTHLIKTRGQQVTLRCSSQSGHNTVSWYQQALGQGPQFIFQYYREEENGRGNFPPRFSGLQFPNYSSELNVNALELDDSALYLCASSFLGGGGTEAFFGQGTRLTVV.

This clonotype was counted a few times. CDR3 region: CASSRRQTSYNEQFF. The DNA of the CDR3 is TGTGCCAGCAGCAGACGACAGACATCCTACAATGAGCAGTTCTTC. The V call is TRBV7-8, the J call TRBJ2-1; D might be TRBD1 (5 bases). Per germline, CDR1 SGHVS and CDR2 FQNEAQ. The CDR3 consists of 15 residues. The V and J ends lost 5 bases and 1 base respectively, with 12 bases between them.

V usage is TRBV11-3 and J usage is TRBJ2-3; D may match TRBD1 or TRBD2 (5 bases each). The CDR3 runs 14 residues. V was shortened by 5 bases and J by 11 bases, with 20 bases between the two germline ends. Germline V gene lookup returns CDR1 SGHNT and CDR2 YENEEA. CDR3 sequence (DNA): TGTGCCAGCAGCCACCCGGGACCACAGGCCTGGCAGTATTTT. This codes for CASSHPGPQAWQYF.

V is TRBV20-1 and J is TRBJ2-3; 11 bases map to TRBD1. CDR1 and CDR2 (germline): DFQATT, SNEGSKA (reference sequence). The CDR3 totals 14 residues. The V gene end was trimmed by 3 bases and the J gene end by 5 bases; junction bases not matched to a gene: 4. The chain's CDR3 is CSARWTGGRDTQYF. The CDR3 region has the DNA TGCAGTGCTAGGTGGACAGGGGGCAGAGATACGCAGTATTTT.